The present TCR beta chain was sequenced within a study of CD8+ T cells in alopecia areata. At the level of the study: The duration of tofacitinib was 6 to 18 months, with 6 months off drug afterward.

The treatment: oral pan-JAK inhibitor, 5-10 mg twice daily. Punch biopsies of lesional scalp, plus peripheral blood, were taken from alopecia areata patients. The CDR3 has 13 amino acids. Germline V gene data show CDR1 as SQVTM and CDR2 as ANQGSEA. As the sequencing template, cDNA was produced by extracting RNA and reverse transcribing it. Profiled with immunoSEQ multiplex PCR; TCRdb holds only in-frame clones, not every one. The table records around 170,000 clones, 40% to 65% of them present only once. Sequencing was performed on CD8+ T cells sorted from blood, taken around week 53, from a patient treated with tofacitinib. This chain uses TRBV29-1 with TRBJ1-1, with D possibly matching TRBD1 (5 bases). The TCR sequence derives from a human donor with alopecia areata. The CDR3 spells CAAPGEAYTEAFF. CDR3 sequence (DNA): TGCGCCGCACCGGGGGAAGCGTACACTGAAGCTTTCTTT.